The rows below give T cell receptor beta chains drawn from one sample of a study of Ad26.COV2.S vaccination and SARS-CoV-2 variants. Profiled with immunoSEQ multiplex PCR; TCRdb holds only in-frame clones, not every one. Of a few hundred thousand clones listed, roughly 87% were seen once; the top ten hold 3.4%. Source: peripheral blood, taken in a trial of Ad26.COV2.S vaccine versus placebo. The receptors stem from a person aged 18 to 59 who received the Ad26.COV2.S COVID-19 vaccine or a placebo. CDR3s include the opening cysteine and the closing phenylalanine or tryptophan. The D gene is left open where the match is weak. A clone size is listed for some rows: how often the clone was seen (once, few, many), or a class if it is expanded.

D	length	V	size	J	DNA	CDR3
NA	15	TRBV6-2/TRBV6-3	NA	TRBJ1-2	TGTGCCAGCAGTCTCCGGGAGGGATCTGGTTATGGCTACACCTTC	CASSLREGSGYGYTF
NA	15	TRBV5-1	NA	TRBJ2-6	TGCGCCAGCAGCTTGGAAGTCTCTGGGGCCAACGTCCTGACTTTC	CASSLEVSGANVLTF
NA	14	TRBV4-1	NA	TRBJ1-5	TGCGCCAGCAGCCAAACGGACTACAATCAGCCCCAGCATTTT	CASSQTDYNQPQHF
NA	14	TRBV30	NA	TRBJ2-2	TGTGCCTGGAGGGCAGGGGCGAACACCGGGGAGCTGTTTTTT	CAWRAGANTGELFF
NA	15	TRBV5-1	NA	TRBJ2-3	TGCGCCAGCAGCTTGGAACGGACAGGCACAGATACGCAGTATTTT	CASSLERTGTDTQYF
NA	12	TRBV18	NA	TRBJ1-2	TGTGCCAGCTCACCAGACCTCTATGGCTACACCTTC	CASSPDLYGYTF
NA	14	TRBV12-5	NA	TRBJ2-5	TGTGCTAGTGGTGCCCGAATGGAGGTGGAGACCCAGTACTTC	CASGARMEVETQYF
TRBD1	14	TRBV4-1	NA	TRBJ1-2	TGCGCCAGCAGCCAAGCAGGGGGCCGGTTTGGCTACACCTTC	CASSQAGGRFGYTF
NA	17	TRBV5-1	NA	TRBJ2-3	TGCGCCAGCAGCCCGGGGACGGGTCTAATCCGCACAGATACGCAGTATTTT	CASSPGTGLIRTDTQYF
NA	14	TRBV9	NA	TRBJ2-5	TGTGCCAGCAGCGTAGCTGGTCGGTTAGAGACCCAGTACTTC	CASSVAGRLETQYF
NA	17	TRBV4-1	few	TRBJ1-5	TGCGCCAGCAGCACCAGGGGAGAGAGGGGCACCAATCAGCCCCAGCATTTT	CASSTRGERGTNQPQHF
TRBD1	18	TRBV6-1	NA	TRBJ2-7	TGTGCCAGCAGTGGGAGCGGAGACAGGGGGCGCTCCCTTTACGAGCAGTACTTC	CASSGSGDRGRSLYEQYF
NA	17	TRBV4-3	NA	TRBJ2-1	TGCGCCAGCAGCCAAGATCCGCAGGGGCCCCTGGTGAGTGAGCAGTTCTTC	CASSQDPQGPLVSEQFF
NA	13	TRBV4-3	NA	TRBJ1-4	TGCGCCAGCAGCCAAGTCCTTGGGGAAAAACTGTTTTTT	CASSQVLGEKLFF
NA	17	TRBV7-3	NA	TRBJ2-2	TGTGCCAGCAGCTTAAGCTTGGAGGGGCCGAACACCGGGGAGCTGTTTTTT	CASSLSLEGPNTGELFF
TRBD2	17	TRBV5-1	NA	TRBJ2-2	TGCGCCAGCAGCTTGTCCGCGCGGGGGGGCTTGACCGGGGAGCTGTTTTTT	CASSLSARGGLTGELFF
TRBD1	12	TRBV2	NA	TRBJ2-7	TGTGCCAGCAGGCCCGACAGGGACGAGCAGTACTTC	CASRPDRDEQYF
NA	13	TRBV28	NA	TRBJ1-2	TGTGCCAGCAGTTTGACAGGCATGGATGGCTACACCTTC	CASSLTGMDGYTF
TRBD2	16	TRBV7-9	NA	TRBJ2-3	TGTGCCAGCAGCAGGGGGACTAGCGGGGACACAGATACGCAGTATTTT	CASSRGTSGDTDTQYF
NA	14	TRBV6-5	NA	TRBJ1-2	TGTGCCAGCAGGCCCCGGGGGGCGCTGGATGGCTACACCTTC	CASRPRGALDGYTF